Below are 23 T cell receptor beta chains sequenced from a single sample in a study of T cell repertoires in cytomegalovirus infection. TCRdb used MiXCR to reprocess the reads, holding one entry per CDR3 protein. The table lists over 90,000 distinct CDR3 sequences, 16% of them singletons. Sample: PBMCs. The receptors stem from a human donor in good health (CMV status not recorded). Some clones in this sample may be carry-over from other donors' samples.

The CDR3 here is CASSQDRANTIYF. The DNA of the CDR3 is TGTGCCAGCAGCCAAGATCGCGCGAACACCATATATTTT. The chain employs TRBV4-2 and TRBJ1-3, with unresolved D. V dropped 0 bases and J dropped 7 bases, with 7 bases sitting between them. Per germline, CDR1 LGHNA and CDR2 YNFKEQ. This CDR3 spans 13 amino acids.

This clonotype was recorded many times. The chain is built from TRBV7-2 and TRBJ2-7; 8 nucleotides align to TRBD2. The J segment lost 4 bases and the V segment lost 5 bases, leaving 7 bases of the junction unmatched. This CDR3 has 14 residues. Germline V gives CDR1 SGHTA, CDR2 FQGNSA. The CDR3 reads CASSPSRGVYEQYF. For the CDR3, the DNA is TGTGCCAGCAGCCCTTCGCGGGGGGTATACGAGCAGTACTTC.

Many counts were recorded for this clonotype. This chain connects TRBV12-3 or TRBV12-4 to TRBJ1-2; perhaps TRBD1 as D (6 bases). The CDR3 is 17 residues long. The V end lost 4 bases, the J end lost 0 bases, and 18 bases lay between the germline ends. CDR3 in DNA: TGTGCCAGCAGTTCCACAGGGAAGGAAGCAGCTAACTATGGCTACACCTTC. Translating it yields CASSSTGKEAANYGYTF.

Worth noting for this clonotype: A much larger clone differs from this one at a single base, so this may be a read error. V gene TRBV7-8 combines with J gene TRBJ1-1; possibly TRBD1 for D (6 bases). Germline CDR1 and CDR2: SGHVS and FQNEAQ. The CDR3 is 12 residues long. The CDR3 DNA reads TGTGCCGGCAGCTTAGCAGGGGCCTCGGCTTTCTTT. This sequence encodes CAGSLAGASAFF.

This chain links TRBV29-1 with TRBJ2-1; a possible D gene is TRBD2 (5 bases). The CDR3 spans 15 residues. Trimming pared 4 bases from V and 0 bases from J, leaving 13 bases between. Germline CDR1 reads SQVTM; CDR2 reads ANQGSEA. CDR3: CSVGGGSSSYNEQFF. The CDR3 DNA is TGCAGCGTTGGAGGCGGGTCAAGCTCCTACAATGAGCAGTTCTTC.

The chain employs TRBV18 and TRBJ2-5; 7 positions agree with TRBD1. From germline, CDR1 is KGHSH and CDR2 LQKENI. V shed 3 bases and J 4 bases; nucleotides not matched to a gene: 11. CDR3 length: 16 residues. This chain's CDR3 is CASSPRDSPRGETQYF. DNA of the CDR3: TGTGCCAGCTCACCGAGGGACAGCCCGAGAGGAGAGACCCAGTACTTC.

The rearrangement links TRBV15 to TRBJ2-5; TRBD2 is a possible D gene (5 bases). Germline V CDR1 and CDR2: LNHNV, YYDKDF (reference sequence). V was clipped by 5 bases and J by 1 base, with 14 bases between them. CDR3 length: 15 amino acids. CDR3 sequence reads: CATSRRGSGQETQYF. The CDR3 bases are TGTGCCACCAGCCGGCGTGGCAGCGGCCAAGAGACCCAGTACTTC.

The gene calls are TRBV20-1 and TRBJ2-2; D ambiguous. Looked up from germline, CDR1 is DFQATT and CDR2 is SNEGSKA (reference sequence). There are 14 residues in the CDR3. V lost 3 bases, J lost 6 bases, and 14 bases lay in between. The CDR3 spells CSARSGRLAGELFF. DNA of the CDR3: TGCAGTGCTAGGTCGGGCAGGTTAGCCGGGGAGCTGTTTTTT.

The chain has TRBV28 and TRBJ2-7, with 8 bases lining up with TRBD1. With 6 bases clipped from V and 1 base from J, the junction kept 8 bases outside the gene matches. This CDR3 has 15 amino acids. CDR1 MDHEN and CDR2 SYDVKM come from the germline V gene. CDR3 DNA: TGTGCCAGCAGCTCCCGGGGACAGGCATCCTACGAGCAGTACTTC. This gives the protein CASSSRGQASYEQYF.

CDR3 DNA: TGCAGTGCTAGTTTACCGGTAATTAGCAATCAGCCCCAGCATTTT. This codes for CSASLPVISNQPQHF. The chain has TRBV20-1 and TRBJ1-5; D is unresolved. The CDR3 spans 15 residues. The V gene's germline CDR1 is DFQATT and CDR2 SNEGSKA (reference sequence). V dropped 3 bases and J dropped 0 bases, with 12 bases sitting between them.

About this clonotype: Germline is not matched at one junction end, which may reflect a read error. The CDR3 DNA reads TGCGCCAGCAGCTTGGACGGGGGGAGATCAGATACGCAGAATTTT. Translated, it gives CASSLDGGRSDTQNF. The V and J genes are TRBV5-1 and TRBJ2-3; 7 bases are shared with TRBD2. CDR3 length equals 15 residues. Germline values: CDR1 SGHRS, CDR2 YFSETQ.

This rearrangement joins TRBV3-1 to TRBJ1-1; 7 bases match TRBD1. Germline-derived CDR1 and CDR2 are LGHDT and YNNKEL (reference sequence). The CDR3 covers 14 residues. Trimming cost V 0 bases and J 11 bases; bases outside gene matches: 9. CDR3 nucleotides: TGTGCCAGCAGCCAAGAAAGTGACAGGGCTAAGGCTTTCTTT. It translates to CASSQESDRAKAFF.

The sample holds a few counts of this clonotype. The J gene is TRBJ1-1, the V gene TRBV6-2 or TRBV6-3; TRBD1 matches 9 bases. Germline CDR1 reads MNHEY; CDR2 reads SVGEGT. This CDR3 region has 14 residues. J was trimmed by 0 bases and V by 6 bases; bases with no gene match: 2. CDR3 nucleotide sequence: TGTGCCAGCAGCGGACAGGGGTTGAACACTGAAGCTTTCTTT. Translating it yields CASSGQGLNTEAFF.

The table lists this clonotype with a few counts. The V and J genes are TRBV11-2 and TRBJ2-3; 13 positions agree with TRBD2. There are 15 residues in the CDR3. The germline V gene encodes CDR1 SGHAT and CDR2 FQNNGV. The trim removed 8 bases at V and 4 bases at J, leaving 6 bases unmatched. The CDR3 sequence is CASLLAGGPSDTQYF. The CDR3 bases are TGTGCCAGCCTACTAGCGGGGGGGCCCTCAGATACGCAGTATTTT.

This clonotype has ten or more counts. This chain joins TRBV7-8 and TRBJ2-3; D is ambiguous. V was shortened by 2 bases and J by 5 bases, with 8 bases between the two germline ends. The CDR3 has 13 residues. Germline loops: CDR1 SGHVS, CDR2 FQNEAQ. CDR3 loop: CASSLTHGDTQYF. The CDR3 region has the DNA TGTGCCAGCAGCTTAACACACGGAGATACGCAGTATTTT.

This clonotype came up many times. The chain combines TRBV7-2 with TRBJ2-1; TRBD2 matches at 9 bases. In germline, CDR1 is SGHTA, CDR2 FQGNSA. Trimming removed 6 bases from V and 4 bases from J; junction bases left unmatched: 4. This CDR3 region has 14 residues. Here the CDR3 reads CASRRGGKYNEQFF. In DNA form, the CDR3 reads TGTGCCAGCAGGCGGGGGGGGAAGTACAATGAGCAGTTCTTC.

The V and J genes are TRBV4-2 and TRBJ1-6; no firm D call. Germline CDR1 is LGHNA and CDR2 is YNFKEQ. V was cut by 3 bases and J by 1 base, with 13 bases left in between. The CDR3 runs 17 residues. CDR3 in DNA: TGTGCCAGCAGCCAGGCCCTCCCAAGGTCCTATAATTCACCCCTCCACTTT. Translation gives CASSQALPRSYNSPLHF.

Comments on this clonotype: Germline is not matched at one junction end, which may reflect a read error. V gene TRBV7-4 combines with J gene TRBJ1-1; no firm D call. The CDR3 is 14 amino acids. Germline CDR1 SGHVT, CDR2 SQSDAQ. This CDR3 is CASSPRRRNTDAFF. CDR3 coding DNA: TGTGCCAGCAGCCCCAGGAGACGGAACACTGACGCTTTCTTT.

With respect to this clonotype: With a much larger clone just one base away, this may be a read error. This chain links TRBV19 with TRBJ2-5; TRBD2 agrees at 12 bases. From germline, CDR1 is LNHDA and CDR2 SQIVND (reference sequence). The CDR3 contains 16 residues. The V and J ends lost 5 bases and 5 bases, in that order; junction bases with no gene match: 9. CDR3 protein: CASSQTSGGRWETQYF. Here the CDR3 DNA reads TGTGCCAGTAGTCAGACTAGCGGGGGACGGTGGGAGACCCAGTACTTC.

Ten or more counts support this clonotype. The chain links TRBV7-9 to TRBJ2-2; D call uncertain. Trimming removed 5 bases at V and 2 bases at J, with 18 bases between. Germline V gene lookup returns CDR1 SEHNR and CDR2 FQNEAQ (reference sequence). There are 17 residues in the CDR3. The CDR3 sequence is CASSHSFGAQNTGELFF. CDR3 nucleotides: TGTGCCAGCAGCCACTCTTTTGGCGCGCAAAACACCGGGGAGCTGTTTTTT.

This chain links TRBV10-3 with TRBJ1-2, with unresolved D. V dropped 2 bases and J dropped 6 bases, with 16 bases sitting between them. Germline values: CDR1 ENHRY, CDR2 SYGVKD. This CDR3 has 15 residues. DNA of the CDR3: TGTGCCATCAGTGAGATGCGGGAAAATACTCATGGCTACACCTTC. This codes for CAISEMRENTHGYTF.

This clonotype was seen only a few times. The chain carries TRBV11-1 and TRBJ2-3; 8 bases agree with TRBD2. The germline gives CDR1 SGHAT, CDR2 FQDESV (reference sequence). The CDR3 is 14 residues long. V shed 1 base, J shed 6 bases, and the junction held 3 bases outside the gene matches. The CDR3 loop is CASSLVSGMDTQYF. The CDR3 DNA reads TGTGCCAGCAGCTTAGTTAGCGGGATGGATACGCAGTATTTT.

This sequence joins TRBV5-6 and TRBJ1-1, with D possibly matching TRBD1 (6 bases). V dropped 2 bases and J dropped 2 bases, with 13 bases sitting between them. The CDR3 has 15 residues. Per germline, CDR1 SGHDT and CDR2 YYEEEE. The CDR3 region is CASSFADSLNTEAFF. The DNA of the CDR3 is TGTGCCAGCAGCTTCGCGGACAGCCTAAACACTGAAGCTTTCTTT.